This T cell receptor (beta chain) was profiled in a study of blood T cells in healthy people across ages. A minimum of 5 micrograms of total RNA was extracted per sample. Germline V gene data show CDR1 as SQVTM and CDR2 as ANQGSEA. The CDR3 sequence is 14 residues long. Trimming left V 2 bases short and J 0 bases short, with 8 bases between. Study results and limitations: CMV status of donors was unknown, possibly confounding expanded clonotype changes. Measured against age, TCR beta diversity per million T cells decreased in a roughly linear manner.

A second PCR, run for 7 to 11 cycles, used a sample-barcoded 5' primer plus a J-beta primer mix. Every cDNA molecule bore a tag from a template-switch adaptor containing 12 random nucleotides. Each CDR3 protein is one row after TCRdb ran MiXCR on the 5' RACE reads. In the table there are about 1.4 million distinct CDR3 sequences, approximately 59% of which are singletons. The table lists this clonotype with a few counts. What it binds is not known. The chain couples TRBV29-1 to TRBJ2-1, with a tentative D call TRBD1 (6 bases). The sample comprised blood. The TCR sequence derives from a man younger than 35 in good health. CDR3: CSVESRGSYNEQFF. CDR3 DNA: TGCAGCGTTGAATCCAGGGGCTCCTACAATGAGCAGTTCTTC.